Given below is one T cell receptor beta chain in context. Clones were sequenced by immunoSEQ multiplex PCR, and TCRdb holds only the in-frame ones, with some missing. This sample carries about 190,000 clones, with roughly 2% going to the ten biggest clones. These data are taken from a study of control samples from healthy donors and cancer patients. The ends were cut back, 4 bases at V and 0 bases at J, with 10 bases in the middle. Germline CDR1 reads SEHNR; CDR2 reads FQNEAQ (reference sequence). This CDR3 region has 15 residues. The sequencing sample was made of blood. The chain joins TRBV7-9 to TRBJ1-5, with a possible D match to TRBD1 (5 bases). This receptor was identified in a woman in her twenties or thirties in good health. The chain's CDR3 is CASSSGQASNQPQHF. Written as DNA, the CDR3 is TGTGCCAGCAGCTCCGGACAAGCTAGCAATCAGCCCCAGCATTTT. Complete variable domain (other parts from reference TRBV7-9 and TRBJ1-5): DTGVSQNPRHKITKRGQNVTFRCDPISEHNRLYWYRQTLGQGPEFLTYFQNEAQLEKSRLLSDRFSAERPKGSFSTLEIQRTEQGDSAMYLCASSSGQASNQPQHFGDGTRLSIL.